This T cell receptor (beta chain) was profiled in a study of shared clonotypes between healthy human individuals. In the original workflow: ImmunoSEQ output held junction-only sequences without quality scores, so filtering differed. Data came from immunoSEQ multiplex PCR; TCRdb stores just in-frame clones and leaves some out. That table gives V, J and clone size, and the DNA gave D and trimming. Seen here are approximately 480,000 clones, 60% to 80% observed once, and the top ten hold approximately 12%. A word on this clone: Antigen specificity is unknown.

In germline, CDR1 is SGHTA, CDR2 FQGNSA. With 3 bases clipped from V and 6 bases from J, the junction kept 7 bases outside the gene matches. This CDR3 is 15 amino acids long. There were no recent acute infections or vaccinations among the donors, who were healthy HIV-negative adults. The study, taken as a whole, reports: Only blood underwent sampling, and tissue repertoires likely differ.

The sequence derives from a woman between 40 and 55 years old in good health. Some clones in this sample may be carry-over from other donors' samples. The chain couples TRBV7-2 to TRBJ2-1, with 8 bases fitting TRBD2. The sequenced material came from PBMCs. The CDR3 protein is CASSFGGGRPNEQFF. CDR3 DNA sequence: TGTGCCAGCAGCTTCGGGGGGGGACGCCCCAATGAGCAGTTCTTC.